The 6 T cell receptor beta chains in this list originate from one sample, sequenced in a study of T cell responses to AZD1222 COVID-19 vaccine. Clones were read by immunoSEQ multiplex PCR, and TCRdb kept only the in-frame ones, dropping some. In the table there are more than 110,000 clones, approximately 92% of which are singletons. This specimen was peripheral blood, taken on day 0 of AZD1222 vaccination. The receptors derive from an adult in good health.

The genes are TRBV14 and TRBJ2-3; D is uncertain. Germline CDR1 SGHDN, CDR2 FVKESK. The CDR3 contains 14 residues. The germline V and J ends were trimmed by 0 bases and 10 bases, with 14 bases remaining between them. The chain's CDR3 is CASSQDGLGVSQYF. The DNA of the CDR3 is TGTGCCAGCAGCCAAGATGGCCTTGGTGTTTCGCAGTATTTT.

The chain joins TRBV19 to TRBJ2-1; a weak D match, TRBD1 (5 bases). Germline assignment: CDR1 LNHDA and CDR2 SQIVND (reference sequence). This CDR3 has 14 amino acids. Deletions cut 7 bases from V and 6 bases from J, with 16 bases between. CDR3 DNA sequence: TGTGCCAGTAACGACCAGGGTTCTCGCAATGAGCAGTTCTTC. Protein: CASNDQGSRNEQFF.

This clone is a singleton in its sample. The gene calls are TRBV2 and TRBJ2-5, with D possibly TRBD1 on 5 matching bases. The germline CDR1 and CDR2 sequences are SNHLY and FYNNEI. The germline V and J ends were trimmed by 7 bases and 1 base, with 16 bases remaining between them. The CDR3 totals 15 residues. CDR3 DNA: TGTGCCAGCACCTCCCCGGCCAGGGCCCAAGAGACCCAGTACTTC. Translating it yields CASTSPARAQETQYF.

The chain has TRBV28 and TRBJ2-1; TRBD1 is a possible D gene (5 bases). CDR1 MDHEN and CDR2 SYDVKM come from the germline V gene. The CDR3 contains 16 residues. With 7 bases removed from V and 3 bases from J, the gap between germline ends came to 19 bases. CDR3 DNA: TGTGCCAGCACCACCTGGGTCCTGGGGCGCTACAATGAGCAGTTCTTC. Amino acid sequence: CASTTWVLGRYNEQFF.

This chain uses TRBV20-1 with TRBJ2-1; D remains ambiguous. The CDR3 totals 11 residues. The V end was cut by 2 bases, the J end by 9 bases, with 8 bases between. Germline V gives CDR1 DFQATT, CDR2 SNEGSKA (reference sequence). CDR3 nucleotide sequence: TGCAGTGCTAGACTAGTGGCTGAGCAGTTCTTC. The encoded protein is CSARLVAEQFF.

J is TRBJ2-7 and V is TRBV5-1; 10 nucleotides align to TRBD2. The CDR3 extends over 17 amino acids. Germline assignment: CDR1 SGHRS and CDR2 YFSETQ. V gave up 0 bases and J gave up 5 bases; unmatched junction bases: 11. The DNA of the CDR3 is TGCGCCAGCAGCTTGGCCGCAGCGGGAGGGCCGCAGAACGAGCAGTACTTC. Residues: CASSLAAAGGPQNEQYF.